The next 7 T cell receptor beta chains were all read from a single sample in a study of cytomegalovirus exposure and HLA in healthy donors. PCR employed 60 Vbeta and 13 Jbeta primers. TCRdb's copy holds only in-frame clones and misses some; the assay was immunoSEQ multiplex PCR. Here the sample spans over 95,000 clones, roughly 80% being singletons. Sequencing used PBMCs. The origin of the receptors is a female donor in good health and CMV-seronegative.

The V gene is TRBV2, the J gene TRBJ1-1; 7 nucleotides align to TRBD1. The CDR3 runs to 15 residues. Germline V gives CDR1 SNHLY, CDR2 FYNNEI. J gave up 1 base and V 8 bases, and 10 bases lay outside the gene matches. The CDR3 DNA reads as TGTGCCAGCGAGGGGGCGTCGGGGAGGAACACTGAAGCTTTCTTT. Translation: CASEGASGRNTEAFF.

The chain joins TRBV5-1 to TRBJ1-6, with TRBD1 matching 8 bases. This CDR3 comprises 16 residues. The germline V gene has CDR1 SGHRS and CDR2 YFSETQ. J gave up 8 bases and V 4 bases, and 11 bases lay outside the gene matches. The CDR3 here is CASSGGQGGMDSPLHF. The CDR3 coding sequence is TGCGCCAGCAGCGGCGGACAGGGTGGCATGGATTCACCCCTCCACTTT.

V gene TRBV11-2 combines with J gene TRBJ1-2; TRBD1 might be the D (5 bases). This CDR3 region has 14 residues. The V gene's germline CDR1 is SGHAT and CDR2 FQNNGV. Trimming cost V 5 bases and J 4 bases, with 14 bases left between them. The chain's CDR3 is CASSPTGITYGYTF. The CDR3, as DNA: TGTGCCAGCAGCCCCACAGGAATTACCTATGGCTACACCTTC.

The chain couples TRBV9 to TRBJ2-3; 8 bases map to TRBD1. CDR1 and CDR2 (germline): SGDLS, YYNGEE. This CDR3 contains 18 residues. V lost 2 bases, J lost 0 bases, and 11 bases stayed unmatched. This CDR3 is CASSVSMPGGSSTDTQYF. For the CDR3, the DNA is TGTGCCAGCAGCGTGTCGATGCCAGGGGGCTCAAGCACAGATACGCAGTATTTT.

The V gene is TRBV6-1, the J gene TRBJ1-4, with TRBD1 matching 7 bases. The CDR3 is 14 amino acids. The trim removed 6 bases at V and 8 bases at J, leaving 9 bases unmatched. Germline V gene sequence: CDR1 MNHNS, CDR2 SASEGT. The CDR3 bases are TGTGCCAGCAGAACAGGGGCGGTGCGAGAAAAACTGTTTTTT. Protein sequence: CASRTGAVREKLFF.

The J gene is TRBJ2-3, the V gene TRBV6-5; D perhaps matches TRBD2 (5 bases). The CDR3 covers 15 residues. CDR1 and CDR2 from the germline V gene are MNHEY and SVGAGI. The germline V and J ends were trimmed by 6 bases and 6 bases, with 19 bases remaining between them. DNA of the CDR3: TGTGCCAGCAGCCAGCCTCGGGGTGCCATGGATACGCAGTATTTT. Translated: CASSQPRGAMDTQYF.

The rearrangement uses TRBV9 and TRBJ2-1; D gene unclear. Looked up from germline, CDR1 is SGDLS and CDR2 is YYNGEE. CDR3 length: 15 amino acids. The V end was cut by 4 bases, the J end by 2 bases, with 13 bases between. CDR3 nucleotides: TGTGCCAGCAGCCCTGACTCCCCCCCCTACAATGAGCAGTTCTTC. This sequence encodes CASSPDSPPYNEQFF.